This TCR beta chain was obtained from a study of response to subunit inactivated influenza vaccine. General study findings and limits: Few additional T cells are recruited per seasonal influenza vaccination, authors suggested.

This clonotype was observed a single time. Its antigen is still unknown. CDR1 is SGHDN, CDR2 FVKESK, per germline. The V and J ends lost 0 bases and 9 bases respectively, with 12 bases between them. CDR3 length equals 13 residues. TCRdb analysed the RT-PCR reads with MiXCR anew, one entry per CDR3 protein. This table holds around 480,000 distinct CDR3 sequences, approximately 11% found once. Here the sequenced sample was PBMCs from blood, taken more than 35 days after vaccination. The receptor was derived from a man aged 45-60 years who received an inactivated influenza vaccine. The gene calls are TRBV14 and TRBJ2-7; D is undetermined. For the CDR3, the DNA is TGTGCCAGCAGCCAAGATCTAAGATCACCGCAGTACTTC. Its protein product is CASSQDLRSPQYF.